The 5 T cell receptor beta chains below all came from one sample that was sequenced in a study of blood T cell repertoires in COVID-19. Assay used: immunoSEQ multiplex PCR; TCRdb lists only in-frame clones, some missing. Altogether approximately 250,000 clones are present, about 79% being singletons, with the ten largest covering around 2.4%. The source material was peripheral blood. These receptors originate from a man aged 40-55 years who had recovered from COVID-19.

CDR3: CASAGQNTEAFF. In DNA, the CDR3 is TGTGCCAGCGCCGGACAGAACACTGAAGCTTTCTTT. The chain is built from TRBV13 and TRBJ1-1; D possibly corresponds to TRBD1 (5 bases). This CDR3 region has 12 residues. Looked up from germline, CDR1 is PRHDT and CDR2 is FYEKMQ (reference sequence). V was clipped by 8 bases and J by 1 base, with 8 bases between them.

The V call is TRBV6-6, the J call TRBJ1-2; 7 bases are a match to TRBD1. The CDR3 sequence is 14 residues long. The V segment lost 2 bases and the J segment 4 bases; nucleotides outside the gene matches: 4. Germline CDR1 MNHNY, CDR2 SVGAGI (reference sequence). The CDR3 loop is CASSYQTGTYGYTF. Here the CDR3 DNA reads TGTGCCAGCAGTTACCAGACAGGGACCTATGGCTACACCTTC.

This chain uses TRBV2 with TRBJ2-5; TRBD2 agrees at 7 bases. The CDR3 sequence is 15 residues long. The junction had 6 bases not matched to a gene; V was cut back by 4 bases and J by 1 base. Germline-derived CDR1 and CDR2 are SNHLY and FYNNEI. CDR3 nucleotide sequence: TGTGCCAGCAGTGCTGGGCGGGGGAGCCAAGAGACCCAGTACTTC. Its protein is CASSAGRGSQETQYF.

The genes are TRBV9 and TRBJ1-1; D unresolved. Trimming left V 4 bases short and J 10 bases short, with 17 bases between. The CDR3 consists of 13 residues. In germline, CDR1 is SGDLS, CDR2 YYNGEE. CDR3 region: CASSSAVGDAAFF. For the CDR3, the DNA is TGTGCCAGCAGCTCAGCCGTTGGAGATGCAGCTTTCTTT.

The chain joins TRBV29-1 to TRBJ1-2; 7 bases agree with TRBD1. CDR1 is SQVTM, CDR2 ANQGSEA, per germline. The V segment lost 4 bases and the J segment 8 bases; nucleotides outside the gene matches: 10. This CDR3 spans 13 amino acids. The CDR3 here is CSVVLGDSEGYTF. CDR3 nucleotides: TGCAGCGTTGTTTTAGGGGACAGTGAGGGCTACACCTTC.